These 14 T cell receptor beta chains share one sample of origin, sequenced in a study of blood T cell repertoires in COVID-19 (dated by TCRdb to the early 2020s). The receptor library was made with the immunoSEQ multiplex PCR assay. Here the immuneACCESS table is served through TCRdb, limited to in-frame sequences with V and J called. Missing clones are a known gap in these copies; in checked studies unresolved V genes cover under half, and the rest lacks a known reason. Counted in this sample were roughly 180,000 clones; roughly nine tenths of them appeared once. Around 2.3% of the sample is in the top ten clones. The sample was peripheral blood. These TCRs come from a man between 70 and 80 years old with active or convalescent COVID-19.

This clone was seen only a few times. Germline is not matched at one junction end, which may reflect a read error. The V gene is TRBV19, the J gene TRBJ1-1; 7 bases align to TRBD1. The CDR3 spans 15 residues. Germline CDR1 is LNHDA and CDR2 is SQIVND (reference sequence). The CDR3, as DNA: TGTGCCAGTAGAATAGACAGGGTCTCTAACACTGAAGCTTTCTTT. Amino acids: CASRIDRVSNTEAFF. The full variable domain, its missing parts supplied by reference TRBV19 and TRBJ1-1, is DGGITQSPKYLFRKEGQNVTLSCEQNLNHDAMYWYRQDPGQGLRLIYYSQIVNDFQKGDIAEGYSVSREKKESFPLTVTSAQKNPTAFYLCASRIDRVSNTEAFFGQGTRLTVV.

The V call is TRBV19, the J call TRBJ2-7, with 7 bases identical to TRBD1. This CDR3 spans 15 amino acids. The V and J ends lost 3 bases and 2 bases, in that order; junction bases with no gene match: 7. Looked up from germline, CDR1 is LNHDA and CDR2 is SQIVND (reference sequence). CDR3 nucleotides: TGTGCCAGTAGTATTGTGTCAGGGGGTACCTACGAGCAGTACTTC. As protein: CASSIVSGGTYEQYF.

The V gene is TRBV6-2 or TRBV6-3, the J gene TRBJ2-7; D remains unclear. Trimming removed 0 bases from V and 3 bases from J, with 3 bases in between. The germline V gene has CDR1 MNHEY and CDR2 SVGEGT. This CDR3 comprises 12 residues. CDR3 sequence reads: CASSYSVYEQYF. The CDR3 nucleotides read TGTGCCAGCAGTTACTCCGTCTACGAGCAGTACTTC.

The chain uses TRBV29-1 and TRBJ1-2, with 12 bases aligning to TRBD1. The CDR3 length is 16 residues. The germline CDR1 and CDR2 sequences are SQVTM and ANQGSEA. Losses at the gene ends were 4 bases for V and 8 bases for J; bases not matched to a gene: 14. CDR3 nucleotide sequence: TGCAGCGTTGCTCGGCTGACGGGACAGGGGGCGCGGGGCTACACCTTC. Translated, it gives CSVARLTGQGARGYTF.

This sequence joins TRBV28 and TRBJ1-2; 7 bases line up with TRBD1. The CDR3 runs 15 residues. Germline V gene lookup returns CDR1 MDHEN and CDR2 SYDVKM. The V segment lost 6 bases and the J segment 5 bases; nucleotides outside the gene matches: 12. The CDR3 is CASSGSGQWEYGYTF. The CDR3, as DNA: TGTGCCAGCAGCGGATCGGGACAGTGGGAGTATGGCTACACCTTC.

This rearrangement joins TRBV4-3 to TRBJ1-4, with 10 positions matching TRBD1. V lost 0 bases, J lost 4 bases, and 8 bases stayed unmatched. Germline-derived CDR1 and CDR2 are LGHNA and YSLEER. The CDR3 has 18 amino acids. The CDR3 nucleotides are TGCGCCAGCAGCCAAGAGACAGATGGGACAGGGGTTAATGAAAAACTGTTTTTT. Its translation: CASSQETDGTGVNEKLFF.

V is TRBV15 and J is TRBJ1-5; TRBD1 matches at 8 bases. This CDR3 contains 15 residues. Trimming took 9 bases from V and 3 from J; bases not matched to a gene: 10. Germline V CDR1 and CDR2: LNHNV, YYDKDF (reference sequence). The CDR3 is CATRTGRYPNQPQHF. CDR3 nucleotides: TGTGCCACACGGACAGGGCGCTATCCCAATCAGCCCCAGCATTTT. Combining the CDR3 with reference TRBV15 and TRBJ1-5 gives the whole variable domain DAMVIQNPRYQVTQFGKPVTLSCSQTLNHNVMYWYQQKSSQAPKLLFHYYDKDFNNEADTPDNFQSRRPNTSFCFLDIRSPGLGDTAMYLCATRTGRYPNQPQHFGDGTRLSIL.

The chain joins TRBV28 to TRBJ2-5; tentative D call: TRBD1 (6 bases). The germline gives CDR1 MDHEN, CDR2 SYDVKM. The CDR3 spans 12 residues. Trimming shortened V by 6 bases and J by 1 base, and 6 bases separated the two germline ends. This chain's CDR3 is CASRQGQETQYF. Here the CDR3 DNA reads TGTGCCAGCAGACAGGGCCAAGAGACCCAGTACTTC.

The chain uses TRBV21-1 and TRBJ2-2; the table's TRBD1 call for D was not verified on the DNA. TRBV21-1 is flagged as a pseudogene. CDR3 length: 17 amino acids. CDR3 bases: TGTGCCAGCAGCAACAAGAGGGGGCCGACAAACACCGGGGAGCTGTTTTTT. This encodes CASSNKRGPTNTGELFF.

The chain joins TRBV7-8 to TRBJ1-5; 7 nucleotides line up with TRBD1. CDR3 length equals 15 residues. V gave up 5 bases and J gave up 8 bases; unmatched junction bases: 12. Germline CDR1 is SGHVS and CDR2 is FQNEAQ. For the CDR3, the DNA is TGTGCCAGCAGCGGGCCCGGGACAGCCCTGGAGCCCCAGCATTTT. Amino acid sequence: CASSGPGTALEPQHF.

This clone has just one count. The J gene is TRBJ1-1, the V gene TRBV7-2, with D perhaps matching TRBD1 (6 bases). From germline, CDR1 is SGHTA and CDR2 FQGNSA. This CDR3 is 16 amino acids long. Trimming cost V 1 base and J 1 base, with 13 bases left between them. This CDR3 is CASSLELRGENTEAFF. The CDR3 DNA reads TGTGCCAGCAGCTTAGAACTCAGGGGAGAGAACACTGAAGCTTTCTTT.

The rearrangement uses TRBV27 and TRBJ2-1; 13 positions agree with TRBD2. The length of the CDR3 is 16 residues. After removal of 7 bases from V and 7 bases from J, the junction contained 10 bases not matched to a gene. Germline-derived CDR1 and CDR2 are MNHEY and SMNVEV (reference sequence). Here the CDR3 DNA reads TGTGCCAGCACCCCCGCGGGACTAGCGGGGAGGAATGAGCAGTTCTTC. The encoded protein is CASTPAGLAGRNEQFF.

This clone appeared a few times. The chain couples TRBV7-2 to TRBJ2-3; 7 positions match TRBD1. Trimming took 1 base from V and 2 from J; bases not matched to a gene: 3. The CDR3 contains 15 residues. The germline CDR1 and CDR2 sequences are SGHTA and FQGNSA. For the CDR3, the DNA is TGTGCCAGCAGCTTAGTGGGACAGCTCACAGATACGCAGTATTTT. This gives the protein CASSLVGQLTDTQYF.

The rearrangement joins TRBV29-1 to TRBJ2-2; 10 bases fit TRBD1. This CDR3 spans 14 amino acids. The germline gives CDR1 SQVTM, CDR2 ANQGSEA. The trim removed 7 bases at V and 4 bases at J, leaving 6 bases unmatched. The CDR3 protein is CSATGTGATGELFF. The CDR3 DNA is TGCAGCGCCACCGGGACAGGGGCCACCGGGGAGCTGTTTTTT.